Shown below are 15 T cell receptor beta chains from a single sample sequenced in a study of T-cell memory formation after mild COVID-19. TCRdb analysed the 5' RACE reads with MiXCR anew, one entry per CDR3 protein. The profile shows 400,000 to 550,000 distinct CDR3 sequences, 20% to 25% of them singletons. The source material was PBMCs or a T cell subset sorted from them (not recorded which). These receptors originate from an adult woman who had mild COVID-19 (a few samples of this study predate the infection). Cell type and time point are not known.

This sequence joins TRBV19 and TRBJ1-1; 7 nucleotides match TRBD1. V lost 3 bases and J lost 1; bases outside the gene matches: 2. The CDR3 length is 14 residues. The germline V gene encodes CDR1 LNHDA and CDR2 SQIVND (reference sequence). CDR3 coding DNA: TGTGCCAGTAGTATCGGACAGGAGAACACTGAAGCTTTCTTT. Translation gives CASSIGQENTEAFF. The variable domain in full, completed from reference TRBV19 and TRBJ1-1, reads DGGITQSPKYLFRKEGQNVTLSCEQNLNHDAMYWYRQDPGQGLRLIYYSQIVNDFQKGDIAEGYSVSREKKESFPLTVTSAQKNPTAFYLCASSIGQENTEAFFGQGTRLTVV.

The CDR3 protein is CSATQGAGFRDTQYF. The CDR3, as DNA: TGCAGTGCCACCCAGGGGGCGGGGTTTCGAGATACGCAGTATTTT. The chain combines TRBV20-1 with TRBJ2-3, with TRBD1 identical over 8 bases. J was trimmed by 5 bases and V by 6 bases; bases with no gene match: 13. This CDR3 is built from 15 residues. Germline values: CDR1 DFQATT, CDR2 SNEGSKA (reference sequence).

The J gene is TRBJ1-4, the V gene TRBV20-1, with D possibly being TRBD1 (5 bases). The CDR3 has 15 residues. V was trimmed by 5 bases and J by 8 bases, leaving 21 bases between them. CDR1 and CDR2 (germline): DFQATT, SNEGSKA (reference sequence). The CDR3 is CSAGGHRLFSEKLFF. The CDR3 bases are TGCAGTGCTGGCGGACACCGGCTTTTTAGCGAAAAACTGTTTTTT.

The CDR3 sequence: CASSFDASNEQFF. The CDR3 coding sequence is TGTGCCAGCAGCTTTGACGCGAGCAATGAGCAGTTCTTC. The V call is TRBV9, the J call TRBJ2-1; no firm D call. With 4 bases removed from V and 6 bases from J, the gap between germline ends came to 11 bases. The CDR3 totals 13 residues. Germline values: CDR1 SGDLS, CDR2 YYNGEE.

The V gene is TRBV18, the J gene TRBJ2-3; 8 bases fit TRBD2. V was clipped by 0 bases and J by 3 bases; unmatched bases: 5. This CDR3 has 16 amino acids. CDR1 is KGHSH, CDR2 LQKENI, per germline. The CDR3, as DNA: TGTGCCAGCTCACCACCGCGACTAGCGCGAACAGATACGCAGTATTTT. Translated, it gives CASSPPRLARTDTQYF.

The chain couples TRBV29-1 to TRBJ1-4, with D maybe TRBD1 (5 bases). The CDR3 is made up of 13 amino acids. Trimming pared 2 bases from V and 11 bases from J, leaving 15 bases between. The V gene's germline CDR1 is SQVTM and CDR2 ANQGSEA. CDR3 in amino acids: CSVELPGGGKLFF. DNA for the CDR3: TGCAGCGTTGAACTCCCAGGTGGGGGGAAACTGTTTTTT.

The chain links TRBV24-1 to TRBJ1-2, with no clear D. This CDR3 has 12 residues. The germline gives CDR1 KGHDR, CDR2 SFDVKD. V was shortened by 0 bases and J by 8 bases, with 6 bases between the two germline ends. CDR3 sequence reads: CATSDLGSGYTF. The CDR3 nucleotides are TGTGCCACCAGTGATTTGGGGAGCGGCTACACCTTC.

Only a few counts were recorded for this clonotype. This rearrangement joins TRBV24-1 to TRBJ2-3, with D unclear. CDR1 is KGHDR, CDR2 SFDVKD, per germline. The CDR3 sequence is 12 residues long. Trimming left V 3 bases short and J 7 bases short, with 7 bases between. DNA of the CDR3: TGTGCCACCAGTGATCAGCCTTATACGCAGTATTTT. It yields the protein CATSDQPYTQYF.

The V gene is TRBV6-1, the J gene TRBJ2-5; TRBD2 is a possible D gene (5 bases). The CDR3 loop spans 13 amino acids. Trimming removed 3 bases at V and 5 bases at J, with 10 bases between. The germline V gene has CDR1 MNHNS and CDR2 SASEGT. As DNA, the CDR3 is TGTGCCAGCAGTGAGGTTCCGGGGGAGACCCAGTACTTC. Residues: CASSEVPGETQYF.

This sequence joins TRBV19 and TRBJ1-3, with D uncertain. The V and J ends lost 6 bases and 0 bases respectively, with 15 bases between them. The CDR3 is made up of 16 amino acids. Germline CDR1 is LNHDA and CDR2 is SQIVND (reference sequence). As DNA, the CDR3 is TGTGCCAGTAGCGGCAGAGAGTACGGCTCTGGAAACACCATATATTTT. Residues: CASSGREYGSGNTIYF.

This clonotype has a handful of counts. The CDR3 sequence: CAQQGIGGDTQYF. The CDR3 nucleotides read TGTGCCCAGCAGGGCATCGGGGGAGATACGCAGTATTTT. The chain couples TRBV7-9 to TRBJ2-3; possibly TRBD2 for D (6 bases). CDR3 length equals 13 residues. CDR1 and CDR2 from the germline V gene are SEHNR and FQNEAQ (reference sequence). The V gene lost 11 bases and the J gene lost 5 bases, with 17 bases spanning the gap.

In its sample, this clonotype was seen a few times. The chain has TRBV29-1 and TRBJ2-1; TRBD1 matches 8 bases. V lost 5 bases and J lost 8; bases outside the gene matches: 5. CDR3 size: 12 residues. Germline assignment: CDR1 SQVTM and CDR2 ANQGSEA. CDR3 bases: TGCAGCGTTCGGGGACAGGTTCATGAGCAGTTCTTC. Translation gives CSVRGQVHEQFF.

The rearrangement joins TRBV7-8 to TRBJ1-1; 7 nucleotides line up with TRBD1. Germline V gives CDR1 SGHVS, CDR2 FQNEAQ. The length of the CDR3 is 14 residues. V dropped 4 bases and J dropped 7; count of bases not matched to a gene: 9. This chain's CDR3 is CASSSRDRFYEAFF. The CDR3 nucleotides are TGTGCCAGCAGCTCCCGGGACAGATTTTATGAAGCTTTCTTT.

The chain is built from TRBV7-2 and TRBJ2-2; D is ambiguous. Trimming cost V 0 bases and J 8 bases, with 7 bases left between them. From germline, CDR1 is SGHTA and CDR2 FQGNSA. The CDR3 extends over 13 amino acids. The CDR3 nucleotides read TGTGCCAGCAGCTTAGCGCTCGTGGGGGAGCTGTTTTTT. This sequence encodes CASSLALVGELFF.

The rearrangement uses TRBV6-6 and TRBJ2-7, with 11 nucleotides matching TRBD2. V lost 7 bases and J lost 3; bases outside the gene matches: 5. The CDR3 sequence is 14 residues long. CDR1 MNHNY and CDR2 SVGAGI come from the germline V gene (reference sequence). The CDR3 loop is CASKPTSGGYEQYF. CDR3 bases: TGTGCCAGCAAACCAACTAGCGGGGGCTACGAGCAGTACTTC.